The present T cell receptor (beta chain) was sequenced within a study of human T cells and chemical hapten exposure. Study-level points and caveats: A positive correlation with patch test score was found for PT1 expanded TCR counts.

This clonotype has just a few counts. What it binds is not known. TCRdb analysed the RACE reads with MiXCR anew, one entry per CDR3 protein. This table holds 140,000 or so distinct CDR3 sequences, around 11% found once. Stated time point: patch test 2, 6 weeks after DPC sensitization. Treatment of the sample: therapeutic diphenylcyclopropenone sensitization with weekly scalp DPC. The donor pool consisted of alopecia patients aged 18 to 70 years, considered suitable for DPC. The CDR3 loop spans 16 amino acids. Germline V gene data show CDR1 as SNHLY and CDR2 as FYNNEI. Deletions cut 4 bases from V and 5 bases from J, with 17 bases between.

The chain joins TRBV2 to TRBJ1-4; TRBD1 might be the D (6 bases). The sample consisted of whole blood, taken in connection with sensitization to the hapten diphenylcyclopropenone (DPC). The TCR originated in a woman aged 50 to 60 with alopecia areata. Some clones in this sample may be carry-over from other donors' samples. Written as DNA, the CDR3 is TGTGCCAGCAGTGTGAAGTGGACAGCCGCGAATGAAAAACTGTTTTTT. Residues: CASSVKWTAANEKLFF.